A single sample is the source of the 24 T cell receptor delta chains below, sequenced in a study of gamma-delta chains in newborns, infants, children. TCRdb re-identified clones in the reads via CATT. The top ten hold approximately 12% of the sample, which has about 4,800 delta-chain clones, about 3.1% seen once. Sequenced material: blood. The receptors come from a child who was a newborn, infant or young child, either healthy, febrile or measles-vaccinated (not recorded which).

About this clone: Just one base apart from a much larger clone, this may be a read error. At the DNA level, this CDR3 is encoded by other sequences in the same sample as well. The V gene is TRDV2, the J gene TRDJ3, with 9 bases lining up with TRDD3. Germline V gives CDR1 GEAIGNYY, CDR2 EKD. This CDR3 comprises 19 residues. The CDR3 reads CACDTGGYKSSWDTRQMFF. The CDR3 nucleotides are TGTGCCTGTGACACCGGGGGATACAAAAGCTCCTGGGACACTCGACAGATGTTTTTC.

In its sample, this clone is medium-sized. The gene calls are TRDV2 and TRDJ3; 9 bases align to TRDD3. The CDR3 totals 20 residues. Germline-derived CDR1 and CDR2 are GEAIGNYY and EKD. Unmatched junction bases numbered 8, after V lost 0 bases and J lost 0 bases. CDR3 DNA: TGTGCCTGTGACACCCCCGGGGGATACCCCTACTCCTGGGACACCCGACAGATGTTTTTC. This gives the protein CACDTPGGYPYSWDTRQMFF.

A note on this clone: This sequence is one base from a far larger clone and is likely a read error. Other DNA sequences in this sample translate to the same CDR3. The chain links TRDV2 to TRDJ2, with a possible D match to TRDD3 (6 bases). CDR3 length: 16 amino acids. Trimming left V 0 bases short and J 2 bases short, with 12 bases between. The V gene's germline CDR1 is GEAIGNYY and CDR2 EKD. The CDR3 here is CACDTVGMALTAQLFF. The DNA of the CDR3 is TGTGCCTGTGACACCGTGGGGATGGCCTTGACAGCACAACTCTTCTTT.

Regarding this clone: The TCRdb protein comes from a much larger clone and disagrees with this DNA's translation at residue 15, likely due to a read error; the protein given here is derived from the DNA. The chain recombines TRDV2 with TRDJ3; D may be TRDD3 (6 bases). CDR1 is GEAIGNYY, CDR2 EKD, per germline. The CDR3 loop spans 20 amino acids. CDR3 region: CACDTANGGPSSWDARQMFF. In DNA form, the CDR3 reads TGTGCCTGTGACACCGCGAATGGGGGCCCTAGCTCCTGGGACGCCCGACAGATGTTTTTC.

As to this clone: The protein TCRdb gives is from a much larger clone and does not agree with this DNA's translation at residue 14, likely a read error; the protein shown here comes from the DNA. The chain combines TRDV2 with TRDJ3; TRDD3 might be the D (5 bases). Germline values: CDR1 GEAIGNYY, CDR2 EKD. This CDR3 comprises 20 residues. The DNA for the CDR3 is TGTGCCTGTGACACCGATATCTGGGATTCGACCTCCTGGGAAACCCGACAGATGTTTTTC. Its translation is CACDTDIWDSTSWETRQMFF.

On this clone: A much more abundant neighbour one base away suggests this may be a read error. Other DNA sequences in this sample translate to the same CDR3. This rearrangement joins TRDV2 to TRDJ3; 12 positions agree with TRDD3. This CDR3 is built from 22 residues. The ends lost 4 bases at V and 0 bases at J; junction bases unmatched: 15. CDR1 and CDR2 from the germline V gene are GEAIGNYY and EKD. CDR3 in DNA: TGTGCCTGTGATAGCGTTTACCACTGGGGGATACCCAGCTCCTGGGACACCCGACAGATGTTTTTC. It specifies CACDSVYHWGIPSSWDTRQMFF.

To note about this clone: With a much larger clone just one base away, this may be a read error. Within the sample, other DNA sequences also encode this same CDR3. The chain joins TRDV2 to TRDJ2, with 7 nucleotides matching TRDD3. The CDR3 is 14 amino acids. Germline-derived CDR1 and CDR2 are GEAIGNYY and EKD. DNA for the CDR3: TGTGCCTGCGACAAGTGGGGGACTACAGCACAACTCTTCTTT. Its translation: CACDKWGTTAQLFF.

This clone was seen only a few times. Given a much more abundant clone one base away, this may be a read error. At the DNA level, this CDR3 is encoded by other sequences in the same sample as well. The genes are TRDV2 and TRDJ3; 13 positions agree with TRDD3. The CDR3 has 21 residues. V lost 1 base to trimming and J lost 0 bases; unmatched junction nucleotides: 8. Per the germline V gene, CDR1 is GEAIGNYY and CDR2 is EKD. DNA for the CDR3: TGTGCCTGTGACACAGCTGGGGACTGGGGGATACGCTCCTGGGACACCCGACAGATGTTTTTC. This encodes CACDTAGDWGIRSWDTRQMFF.

Turning to this clone: At one boundary the junction diverges from the germline segment, which might be a read error. V is TRDV2 and J is TRDJ1, with 7 bases fitting TRDD3. The CDR3 has 14 amino acids. Germline assignment: CDR1 GEAIGNYY and CDR2 EKD. For the CDR3, the DNA is TGTTCCTGTGACACACCGGGGGATACCGATAAACTCATCTTT. This codes for CSCDTPGDTDKLIF.

Comment on this clone: The protein held in TCRdb is that of a much larger clone and does not match this DNA's translation at residue 3, likely because of a read error; the protein shown is translated from the DNA. This chain connects TRDV2 to TRDJ3, with 11 bases that match TRDD3. The germline V gene has CDR1 GEAIGNYY and CDR2 EKD. The CDR3 is 18 residues long. CDR3 protein: CASDPTGGYSWDTRQMFF. The CDR3 bases are TGTGCCAGTGACCCTACTGGGGGATACTCCTGGGACACCCGACAGATGTTTTTC.

In this sample, this clone turned up a few times. One base separates it from a far larger clone, so it is likely a read error. The same CDR3 is also encoded by other DNA sequences in this sample. The CDR3 here is CACDTVGMALTAQLFF. For the CDR3, the DNA is TGTGCCTGCGACACCGTGGGGATGGCTTTGACAGCACAACTCTTCTTT. The chain combines TRDV2 with TRDJ2; D perhaps matches TRDD3 (6 bases). There are 16 residues in the CDR3. Germline loops: CDR1 GEAIGNYY, CDR2 EKD.

This clone was observed a few times. This DNA translates differently at residue 4 from the TCRdb protein, which is that of a much larger clone; a read error is likely, and the protein shown is the DNA's own translation. The chain joins TRDV2 to TRDJ3; no reliable D call. The CDR3 has 16 amino acids. The V gene's germline CDR1 is GEAIGNYY and CDR2 EKD. CDR3 nucleotides: TGTGCCTGTAACACCGTTCGCTCCTGGGACACCCGACAGATGTTTTTC. Its translation: CACNTVRSWDTRQMFF.

By share of the sample, this clone is medium-sized. This rearrangement joins TRDV2 to TRDJ3; 8 bases are shared with TRDD3. Unmatched junction bases numbered 8, after V lost 0 bases and J lost 2 bases. Germline assignment: CDR1 GEAIGNYY and CDR2 EKD. This CDR3 is 19 amino acids long. The CDR3 sequence: CACDTAWGTDPWDTRQMFF. The CDR3 DNA reads TGTGCCTGTGACACCGCCTGGGGGACCGACCCCTGGGACACCCGACAGATGTTTTTC.

Worth noting for this clone: This likely traces to a read error, being one base from a far larger clone. Other DNA sequences from this sample encode an identical CDR3 as well. V and J are TRDV2 and TRDJ3, with a tentative D call TRDD3 (5 bases). This CDR3 has 14 amino acids. CDR1 is GEAIGNYY, CDR2 EKD, per germline. The CDR3 here is CACDILGDTRQMFF. The CDR3 DNA sequence: TGTGCATGTGACATACTGGGGGACACCCGACAGATGTTTTTC.

This clone counts as medium-sized (0.01 to 0.1%). Other DNA sequences in this sample translate to the same CDR3. V usage is TRDV2 and J usage is TRDJ2; TRDD3 agrees at 8 bases. CDR1 is GEAIGNYY and CDR2 is EKD in the germline V gene. The CDR3 spans 17 residues. V trimming: 0 bases; J trimming: 0 bases; junction bases outside the gene matches: 5. DNA for the CDR3: TGTGCCTGTGACACCGTCGGTGGGGGATCTTTGACAGCACAACTCTTCTTT. Its protein product is CACDTVGGGSLTAQLFF.

This clone is judged medium-sized (0.01 to 0.1%). This same CDR3 is encoded by further DNA sequences in the sample. The rearrangement uses TRDV2 and TRDJ3, with 9 bases fitting TRDD3. Germline-derived CDR1 and CDR2 are GEAIGNYY and EKD. V dropped 0 bases and J dropped 0; count of bases not matched to a gene: 5. This CDR3 has 19 amino acids. This chain's CDR3 is CACDTWGIKSSWDTRQMFF. Here the CDR3 DNA reads TGTGCCTGTGACACCTGGGGGATAAAAAGCTCCTGGGACACCCGACAGATGTTTTTC.

As for this clone: One base away lies a much larger clone, so this may be a sequencing read error. The V call is TRDV2, the J call TRDJ3; the match to TRDD3 covers 8 bases. Germline CDR1 is GEAIGNYY and CDR2 is EKD. The CDR3 totals 19 residues. V shed 3 bases, J shed 0 bases, and the junction held 9 bases outside the gene matches. CDR3 DNA sequence: TGTGCCTGTGACGGGGTGGGGGATTCAAGCTCCTGGGACACCCGACAGATGTTTTTC. Amino acids: CACDGVGDSSSWDTRQMFF.

To note about this clone: TCRdb lists the protein of a much larger clone for this DNA, which differs at residue 7, so this is likely a read error; the protein given here is translated from the DNA itself. The chain uses TRDV2 and TRDJ3; D not resolved. Per germline, CDR1 GEAIGNYY and CDR2 EKD. This CDR3 has 18 residues. Trimming stripped 0 bases from V and 2 bases from J, with 13 bases between. CDR3 in DNA: TGTGCCTGTGACACCGCTAGGTCTCAAACCTGGGACACCCGACAGATGTTTTTC. Translation gives CACDTARSQTWDTRQMFF.

Of note for this clone: The likely explanation is a read error, given a far larger clone one base away. The chain links TRDV2 to TRDJ3, with TRDD3 matching over 10 bases. The CDR3 covers 20 residues. J lost 0 bases, V lost 0 bases, and 7 bases had no gene match. The germline V gene encodes CDR1 GEAIGNYY and CDR2 EKD. For the CDR3, the DNA is TGTGCCTGTGACACCGCGGGGGATACGCCGAGCTCCTGGGACACCCGACAGATGTTTTTC. Its translation is CACDTAGDTPSSWDTRQMFF.

The table lists this clone with a few counts. CDR3 residues: CACDTGDLTAQLFF. The CDR3 nucleotides are TGTGCCTGTGACACGGGGGATTTGACAGCACAACTCTTCTTT. The V and J genes are TRDV2 and TRDJ2; tentative D call: TRDD3 (6 bases). Germline CDR1 GEAIGNYY, CDR2 EKD. The CDR3 spans 14 residues. Trimming took off 1 base at V and 1 base at J, with 6 bases between the two ends.

As concerns this clone: A much bigger clone sits one base away, suggesting this may be a read error. The sample holds other DNA sequences that translate to the same CDR3. The chain carries TRDV2 and TRDJ2; 8 bases agree with TRDD3. The V gene's germline CDR1 is GEAIGNYY and CDR2 EKD. This CDR3 contains 15 residues. CDR3: CACDTWGTLTAQLFF. The CDR3 coding sequence is TGTGCCTGCGACACCTGGGGGACTTTGACAGCACAACTCTTCTTT.

The table lists this clone with a few counts. TCRdb assigns this DNA the protein of a much larger clone, which departs from its translation at residue 11; this likely reflects a read error, and the protein shown comes from translating the DNA. The V and J genes are TRDV2 and TRDJ3, with D possibly being TRDD3 (6 bases). The germline CDR1 and CDR2 sequences are GEAIGNYY and EKD. The CDR3 is 17 amino acids. For the CDR3, the DNA is TGTGCCTGTGACAGTACGGAAAGCTCCTGGGGCACCCGACAGATGTTTTTC. This encodes CACDSTESSWGTRQMFF.

The table lists this clone with a few counts. The protein recorded in TCRdb matches a much larger clone and deviates from this DNA's translation at residue 10, suggesting a read error; the protein here is obtained by translating the DNA. Other DNA sequences in the sample encode the same CDR3. V and J are TRDV2 and TRDJ2; 12 nucleotides align to TRDD3. CDR1 GEAIGNYY and CDR2 EKD come from the germline V gene. The CDR3 runs to 16 residues. Trimming took 3 bases from V and 3 from J; bases not matched to a gene: 4. The CDR3 DNA follows: TGTGCCTGTGACCCACTGGGGGATACCCTGACAGCACAACTCTTCTTT. Protein sequence: CACDPLGDTLTAQLFF.

In its sample, this clone was seen a few times. With only one base between it and a far larger clone, this is likely a read error. Other DNA sequences within the sample encode an identical CDR3. The V call is TRDV2, the J call TRDJ1; 8 positions agree with TRDD3. Germline V CDR1 and CDR2: GEAIGNYY, EKD. This CDR3 is 18 amino acids long. The CDR3 reads CACDTAYWGPPYTDKLIF. CDR3 coding DNA: TGTGCCTGTGACACTGCGTACTGGGGGCCTCCGTACACTGATAAACTCATCTTT.